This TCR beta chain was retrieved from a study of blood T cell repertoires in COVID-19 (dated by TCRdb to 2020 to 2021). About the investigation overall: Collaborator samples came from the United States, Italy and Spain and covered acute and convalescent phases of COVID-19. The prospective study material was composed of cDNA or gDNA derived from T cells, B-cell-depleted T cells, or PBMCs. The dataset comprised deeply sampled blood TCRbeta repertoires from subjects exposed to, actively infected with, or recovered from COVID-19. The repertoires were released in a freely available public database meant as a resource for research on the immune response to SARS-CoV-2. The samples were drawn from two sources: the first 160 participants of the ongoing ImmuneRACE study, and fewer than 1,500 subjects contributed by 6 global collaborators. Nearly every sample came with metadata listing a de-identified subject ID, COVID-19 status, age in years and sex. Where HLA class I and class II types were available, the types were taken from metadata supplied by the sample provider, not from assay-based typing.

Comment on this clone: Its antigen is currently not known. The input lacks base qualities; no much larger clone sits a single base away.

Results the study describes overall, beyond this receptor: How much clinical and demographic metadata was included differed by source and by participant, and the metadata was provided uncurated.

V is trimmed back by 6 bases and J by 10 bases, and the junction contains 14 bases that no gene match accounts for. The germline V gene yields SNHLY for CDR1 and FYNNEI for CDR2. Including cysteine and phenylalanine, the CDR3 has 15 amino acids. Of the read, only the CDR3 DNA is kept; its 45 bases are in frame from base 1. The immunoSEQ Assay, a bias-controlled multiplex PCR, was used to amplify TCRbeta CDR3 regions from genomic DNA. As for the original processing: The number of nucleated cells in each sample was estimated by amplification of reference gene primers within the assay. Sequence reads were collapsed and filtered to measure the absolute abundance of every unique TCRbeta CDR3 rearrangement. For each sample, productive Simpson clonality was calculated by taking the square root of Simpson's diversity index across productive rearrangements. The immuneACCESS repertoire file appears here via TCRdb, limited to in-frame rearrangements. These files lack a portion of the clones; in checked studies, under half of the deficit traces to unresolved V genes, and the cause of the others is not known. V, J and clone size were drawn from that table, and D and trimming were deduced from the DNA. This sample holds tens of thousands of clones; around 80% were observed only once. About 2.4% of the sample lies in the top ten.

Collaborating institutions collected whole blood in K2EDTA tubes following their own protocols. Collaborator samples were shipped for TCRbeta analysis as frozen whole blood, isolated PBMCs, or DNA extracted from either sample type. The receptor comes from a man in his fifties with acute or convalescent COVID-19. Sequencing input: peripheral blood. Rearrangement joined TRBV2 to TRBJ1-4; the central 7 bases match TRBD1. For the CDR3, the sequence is CASREFDRVEGKLFF. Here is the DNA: TGTGCCAGCAGGGAATTTGACAGGGTCGAAGGAAAACTGTTTTTT.